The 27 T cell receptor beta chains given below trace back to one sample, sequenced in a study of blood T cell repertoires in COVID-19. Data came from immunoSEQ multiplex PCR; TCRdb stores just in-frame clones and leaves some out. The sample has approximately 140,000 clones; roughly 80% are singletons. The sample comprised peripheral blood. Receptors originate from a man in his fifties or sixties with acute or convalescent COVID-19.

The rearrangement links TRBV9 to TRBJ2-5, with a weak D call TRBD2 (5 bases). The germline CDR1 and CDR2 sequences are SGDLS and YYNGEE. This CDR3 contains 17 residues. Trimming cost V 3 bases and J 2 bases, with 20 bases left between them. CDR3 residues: CASSGRSGRVGQETQYF. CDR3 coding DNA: TGTGCCAGCAGCGGACGGAGCGGACGGGTTGGACAAGAGACCCAGTACTTC.

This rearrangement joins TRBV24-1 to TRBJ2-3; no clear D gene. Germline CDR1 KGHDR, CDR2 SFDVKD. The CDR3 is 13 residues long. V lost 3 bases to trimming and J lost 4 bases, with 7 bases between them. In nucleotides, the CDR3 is TGTGCCACCAGTGATAACCGGGCAGATACGCAGTATTTT. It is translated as CATSDNRADTQYF.

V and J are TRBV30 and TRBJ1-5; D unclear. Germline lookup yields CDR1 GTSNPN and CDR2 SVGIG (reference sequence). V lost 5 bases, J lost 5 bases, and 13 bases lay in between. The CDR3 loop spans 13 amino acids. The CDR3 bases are TGTGCCTGGTCTCCCGAGTTAGATCAGCCCCAGCATTTT. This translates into CAWSPELDQPQHF.

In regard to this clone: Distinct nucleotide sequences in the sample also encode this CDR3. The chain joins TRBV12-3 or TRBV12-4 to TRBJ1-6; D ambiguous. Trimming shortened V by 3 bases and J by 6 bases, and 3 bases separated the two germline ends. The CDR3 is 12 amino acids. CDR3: CASSFSNSPLHF. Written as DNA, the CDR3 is TGTGCCAGCAGTTTCAGTAATTCACCCCTCCACTTT.

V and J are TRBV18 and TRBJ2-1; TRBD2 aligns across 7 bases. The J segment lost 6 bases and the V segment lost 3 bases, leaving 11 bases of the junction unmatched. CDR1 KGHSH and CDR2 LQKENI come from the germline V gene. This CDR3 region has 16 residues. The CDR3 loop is CASSPQPGLYTNEQFF. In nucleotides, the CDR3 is TGTGCCAGCTCACCGCAACCGGGACTATATACCAATGAGCAGTTCTTC. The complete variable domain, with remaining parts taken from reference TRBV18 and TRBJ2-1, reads NAGVMQNPRHLVRRRGQEARLRCSPMKGHSHVYWYRQLPEEGLKFMVYLQKENIIDESGMPKERFSAEFPKEGPSILRIQQVVRGDSAAYFCASSPQPGLYTNEQFFGPGTRLTVL.

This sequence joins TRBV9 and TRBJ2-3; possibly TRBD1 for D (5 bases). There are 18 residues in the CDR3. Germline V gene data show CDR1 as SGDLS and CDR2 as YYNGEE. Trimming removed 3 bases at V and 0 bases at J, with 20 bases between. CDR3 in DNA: TGTGCCAGCAGCGACTTGGGCAAGGGGTCCTCTAGCACAGATACGCAGTATTTT. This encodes CASSDLGKGSSSTDTQYF.

The CDR3 sequence is CASKLGQAMNTEAFF. In DNA, the CDR3 is TGTGCCAGCAAATTAGGACAGGCAATGAACACTGAAGCTTTCTTT. This chain links TRBV2 with TRBJ1-1; 7 positions match TRBD1. This CDR3 spans 15 amino acids. V lost 7 bases and J lost 0; bases outside the gene matches: 8. Germline CDR1 is SNHLY and CDR2 is FYNNEI.

The CDR3 here is CASSEQRQGNSPLHF. The CDR3 region has the DNA TGTGCCAGCAGTGAGCAAAGACAGGGTAATTCACCCCTCCACTTT. The V gene is TRBV2, the J gene TRBJ1-6; 7 positions match TRBD1. CDR1 and CDR2 (germline): SNHLY, FYNNEI. The CDR3 sequence is 15 residues long. After removal of 3 bases from V and 6 bases from J, the junction contained 5 bases not matched to a gene.

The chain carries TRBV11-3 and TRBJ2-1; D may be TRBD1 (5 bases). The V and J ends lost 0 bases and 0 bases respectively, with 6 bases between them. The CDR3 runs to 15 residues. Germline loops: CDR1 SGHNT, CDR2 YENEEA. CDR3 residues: CASSLDRASYNEQFF. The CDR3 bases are TGTGCCAGCAGCTTAGACAGGGCCTCCTACAATGAGCAGTTCTTC.

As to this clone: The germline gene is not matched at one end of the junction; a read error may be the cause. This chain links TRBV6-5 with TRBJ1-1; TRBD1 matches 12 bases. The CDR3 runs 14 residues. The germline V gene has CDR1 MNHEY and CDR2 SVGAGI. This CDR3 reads CASNAGTGGPEGFF. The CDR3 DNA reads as TGTGCCAGCAATGCCGGGACAGGGGGCCCGGAAGGTTTCTTT.

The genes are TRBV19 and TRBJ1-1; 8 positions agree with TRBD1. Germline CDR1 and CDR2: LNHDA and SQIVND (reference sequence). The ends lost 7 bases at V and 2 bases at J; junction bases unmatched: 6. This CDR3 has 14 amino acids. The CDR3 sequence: CASTKGTGNTEAFF. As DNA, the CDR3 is TGTGCCAGTACCAAGGGGACAGGTAACACTGAAGCTTTCTTT.

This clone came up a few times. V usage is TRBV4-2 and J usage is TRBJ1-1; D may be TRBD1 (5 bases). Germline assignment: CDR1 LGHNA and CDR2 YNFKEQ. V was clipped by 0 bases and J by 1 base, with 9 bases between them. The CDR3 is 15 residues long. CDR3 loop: CASSQDSGGNTEAFF. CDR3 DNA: TGTGCCAGCAGCCAAGATAGCGGGGGGAACACTGAAGCTTTCTTT.

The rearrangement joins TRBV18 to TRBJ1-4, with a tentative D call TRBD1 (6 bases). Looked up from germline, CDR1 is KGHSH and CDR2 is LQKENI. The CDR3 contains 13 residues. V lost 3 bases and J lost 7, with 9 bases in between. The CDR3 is CASSPDSTEKLFF. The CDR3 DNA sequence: TGTGCCAGCTCACCGGACAGTACTGAAAAACTGTTTTTT.

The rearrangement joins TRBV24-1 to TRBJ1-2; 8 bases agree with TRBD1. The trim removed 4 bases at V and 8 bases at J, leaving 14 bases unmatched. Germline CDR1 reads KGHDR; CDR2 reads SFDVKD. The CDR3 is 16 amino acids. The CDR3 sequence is CATSDRRQGPGEGYTF. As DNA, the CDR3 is TGTGCCACCAGTGACCGTCGACAGGGGCCCGGGGAAGGCTACACCTTC.

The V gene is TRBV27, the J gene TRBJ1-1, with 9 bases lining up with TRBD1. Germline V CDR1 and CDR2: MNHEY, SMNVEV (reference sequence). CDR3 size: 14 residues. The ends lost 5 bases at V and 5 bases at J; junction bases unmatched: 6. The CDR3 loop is CASSPGTGRTEAFF. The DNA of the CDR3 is TGTGCCAGCAGTCCCGGGACAGGGAGGACTGAAGCTTTCTTT.

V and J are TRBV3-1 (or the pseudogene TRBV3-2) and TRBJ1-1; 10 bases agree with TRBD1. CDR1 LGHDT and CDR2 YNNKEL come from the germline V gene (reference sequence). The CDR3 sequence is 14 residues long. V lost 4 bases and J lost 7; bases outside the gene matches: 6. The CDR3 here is CASSLFGTGVEAFF. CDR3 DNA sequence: TGTGCCAGCAGCCTCTTCGGGACAGGGGTTGAAGCTTTCTTT.

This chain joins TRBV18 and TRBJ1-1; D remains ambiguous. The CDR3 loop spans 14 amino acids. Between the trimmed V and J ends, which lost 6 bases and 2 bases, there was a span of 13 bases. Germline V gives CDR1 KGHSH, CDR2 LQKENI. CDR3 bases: TGTGCCAGCTCGGAGGGCAGTGGAAACACTGAAGCTTTCTTT. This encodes CASSEGSGNTEAFF. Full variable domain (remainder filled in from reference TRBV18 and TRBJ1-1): NAGVMQNPRHLVRRRGQEARLRCSPMKGHSHVYWYRQLPEEGLKFMVYLQKENIIDESGMPKERFSAEFPKEGPSILRIQQVVRGDSAAYFCASSEGSGNTEAFFGQGTRLTVV.

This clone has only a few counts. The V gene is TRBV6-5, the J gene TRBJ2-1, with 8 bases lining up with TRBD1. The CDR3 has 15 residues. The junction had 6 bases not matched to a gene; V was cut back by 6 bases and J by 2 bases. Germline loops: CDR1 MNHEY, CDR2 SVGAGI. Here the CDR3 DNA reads TGTGCCAGCAGCCTGGGACAGGCCACCTACAATGAGCAGTTCTTC. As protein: CASSLGQATYNEQFF.

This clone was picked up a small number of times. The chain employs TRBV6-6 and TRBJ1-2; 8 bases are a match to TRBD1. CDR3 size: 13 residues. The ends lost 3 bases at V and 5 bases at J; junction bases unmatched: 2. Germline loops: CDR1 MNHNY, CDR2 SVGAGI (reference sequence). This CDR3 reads CASSYDRGYGYTF. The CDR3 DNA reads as TGTGCCAGCAGTTATGACAGGGGTTATGGCTACACCTTC.

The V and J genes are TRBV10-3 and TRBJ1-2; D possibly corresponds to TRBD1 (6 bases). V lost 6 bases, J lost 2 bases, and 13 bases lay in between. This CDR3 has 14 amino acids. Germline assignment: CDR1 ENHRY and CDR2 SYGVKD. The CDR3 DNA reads TGTGCCATCAGCCGGGACATCATAAACTATGGCTACACCTTC. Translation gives CAISRDIINYGYTF.

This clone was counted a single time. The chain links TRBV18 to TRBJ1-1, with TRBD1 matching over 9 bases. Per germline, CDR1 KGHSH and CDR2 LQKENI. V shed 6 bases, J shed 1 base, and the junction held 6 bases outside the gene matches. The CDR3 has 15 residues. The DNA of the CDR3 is TGTGCCAGCTCCTTTACGACAGGGGGGAACACTGAAGCTTTCTTT. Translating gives CASSFTTGGNTEAFF. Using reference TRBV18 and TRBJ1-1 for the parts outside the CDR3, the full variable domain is NAGVMQNPRHLVRRRGQEARLRCSPMKGHSHVYWYRQLPEEGLKFMVYLQKENIIDESGMPKERFSAEFPKEGPSILRIQQVVRGDSAAYFCASSFTTGGNTEAFFGQGTRLTVV.

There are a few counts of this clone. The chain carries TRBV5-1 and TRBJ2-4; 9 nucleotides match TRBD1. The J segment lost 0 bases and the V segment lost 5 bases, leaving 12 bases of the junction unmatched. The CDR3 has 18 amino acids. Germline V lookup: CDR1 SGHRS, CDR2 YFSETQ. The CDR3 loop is CASRPGQGNILAKNIQYF. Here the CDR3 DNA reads TGCGCCAGCAGACCGGGACAGGGAAACATTCTAGCCAAAAACATTCAGTACTTC.

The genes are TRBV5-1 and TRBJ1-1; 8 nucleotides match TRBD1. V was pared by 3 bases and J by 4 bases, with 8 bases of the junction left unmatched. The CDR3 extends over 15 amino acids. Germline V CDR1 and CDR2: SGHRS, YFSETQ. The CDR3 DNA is TGCGCCAGCAGCTCCGAAGAGACAGGGGCCACTGAAGCTTTCTTT. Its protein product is CASSSEETGATEAFF.

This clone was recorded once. The DNA of the CDR3 is TGTGCCAGCAGTTTTAATAGGAACAGCCAAAACTATGGCTACACCTTC. Encoded protein: CASSFNRNSQNYGYTF. This sequence joins TRBV27 and TRBJ1-2; D remains unclear. The CDR3 runs to 16 residues. V was trimmed by 3 bases and J by 2 bases, leaving 16 bases between them. Germline-derived CDR1 and CDR2 are MNHEY and SMNVEV (reference sequence).

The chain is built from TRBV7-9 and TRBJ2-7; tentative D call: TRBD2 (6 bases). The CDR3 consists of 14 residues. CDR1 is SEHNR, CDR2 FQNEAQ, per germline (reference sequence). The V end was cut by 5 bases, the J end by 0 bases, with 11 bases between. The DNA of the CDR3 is TGTGCCAGCAGCGCGGGACCCCGCTCCTACGAGCAGTACTTC. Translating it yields CASSAGPRSYEQYF.

CDR3 sequence (DNA): TGCACCAGCAGACCCACAGGGTCTAACTATGGCTACACCTTC. Translated, it gives CTSRPTGSNYGYTF. The V gene is TRBV1, the J gene TRBJ1-2; TRBD1, the table's D call, lacks a check against the DNA. TRBV1 is listed as a pseudogene. CDR3 length equals 14 residues.

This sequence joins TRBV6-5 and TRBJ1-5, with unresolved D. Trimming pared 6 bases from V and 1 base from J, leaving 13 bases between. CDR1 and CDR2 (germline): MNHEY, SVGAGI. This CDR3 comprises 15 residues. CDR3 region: CASRGDPGSNQPQHF. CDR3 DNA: TGTGCCAGCAGAGGTGATCCGGGAAGCAATCAGCCCCAGCATTTT.